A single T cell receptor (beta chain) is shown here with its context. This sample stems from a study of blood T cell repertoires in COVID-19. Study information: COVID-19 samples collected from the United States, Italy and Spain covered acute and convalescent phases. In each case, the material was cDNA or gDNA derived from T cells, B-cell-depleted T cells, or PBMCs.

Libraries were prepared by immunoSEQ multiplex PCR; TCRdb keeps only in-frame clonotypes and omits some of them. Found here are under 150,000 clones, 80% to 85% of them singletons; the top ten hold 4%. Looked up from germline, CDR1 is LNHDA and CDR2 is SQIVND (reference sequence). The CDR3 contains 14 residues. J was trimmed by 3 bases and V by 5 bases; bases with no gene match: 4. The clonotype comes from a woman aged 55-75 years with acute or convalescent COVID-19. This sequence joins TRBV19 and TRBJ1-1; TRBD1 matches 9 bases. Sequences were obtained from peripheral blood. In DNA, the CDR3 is TGTGCCAGTAGTTTCGGACAGGGGCACACTGAAGCTTTCTTT. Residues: CASSFGQGHTEAFF.